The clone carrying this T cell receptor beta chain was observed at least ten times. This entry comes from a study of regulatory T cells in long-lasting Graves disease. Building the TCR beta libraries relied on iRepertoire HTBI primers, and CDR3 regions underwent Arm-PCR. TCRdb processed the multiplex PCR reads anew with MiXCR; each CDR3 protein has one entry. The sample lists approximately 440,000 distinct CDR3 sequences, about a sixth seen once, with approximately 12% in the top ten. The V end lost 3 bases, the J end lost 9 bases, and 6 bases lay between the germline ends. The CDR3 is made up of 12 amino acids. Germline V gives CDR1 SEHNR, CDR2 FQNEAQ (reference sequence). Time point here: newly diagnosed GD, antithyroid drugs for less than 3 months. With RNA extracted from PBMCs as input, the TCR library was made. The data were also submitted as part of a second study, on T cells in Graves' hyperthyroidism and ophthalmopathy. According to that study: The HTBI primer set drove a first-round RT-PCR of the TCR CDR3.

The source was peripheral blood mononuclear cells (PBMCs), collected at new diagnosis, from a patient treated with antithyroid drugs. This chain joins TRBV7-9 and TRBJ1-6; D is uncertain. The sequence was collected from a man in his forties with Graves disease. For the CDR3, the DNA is TGTGCCAGCAGCTTGATGTCTTCACCCCTCCACTTT. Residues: CASSLMSSPLHF.